The 20 T cell receptor beta chains below were found in one sample sequenced in a study of molecular identifiers for immune sequencing clone quantification. TCRdb called the PCR reads again in MiXCR, with one record for every CDR3 protein. Found here are about half a million distinct CDR3 sequences, roughly 26% of them singletons; the top ten hold roughly 0.79%. The sequenced material came from naive CD8+ T cells from blood, with Jurkat cell RNA spiked in. Subset of the sample: FACS-sorted CD8+CD4-CCR7+CD45RA+ naive T cells. The source of these receptors is a human donor in good health. Some libraries in this study had Jurkat cell RNA spiked in.

This rearrangement joins TRBV27 to TRBJ2-5; 9 positions agree with TRBD2. J was trimmed by 6 bases and V by 5 bases; bases with no gene match: 13. This CDR3 is built from 16 residues. Per germline, CDR1 MNHEY and CDR2 SMNVEV (reference sequence). CDR3 protein: CASSPAGLALIKTQYF. CDR3 coding DNA: TGTGCCAGCAGTCCCGCCGGACTAGCGTTGATAAAGACCCAGTACTTC.

This chain joins TRBV23-1 and TRBJ2-5; the D gene is possibly TRBD2 (6 bases). TRBV23-1 is an open reading frame whose function is uncertain. Trimming pared 2 bases from V and 7 bases from J, leaving 20 bases between. CDR3 length: 16 amino acids. CDR3 in DNA: TGCGCCAGCAGTCAAGGGCGGGACGGCCCATTGGGGACCCAGTACTTC. It translates to CASSQGRDGPLGTQYF.

This clonotype appeared many times. The rearrangement uses TRBV2 and TRBJ1-5; TRBD1 matches 7 bases. This CDR3 spans 16 amino acids. Trimming took 3 bases from V and 0 from J; bases not matched to a gene: 5. The germline V gene encodes CDR1 SNHLY and CDR2 FYNNEI. For the CDR3, the DNA is TGTGCCAGCAGTGACCCCGACAGGGTTAGCAATCAGCCCCAGCATTTT. Translated: CASSDPDRVSNQPQHF.

The V and J genes are TRBV28 and TRBJ2-7; D is ambiguous. V was clipped by 5 bases and J by 2 bases, with 19 bases between them. The germline V gene has CDR1 MDHEN and CDR2 SYDVKM. There are 16 residues in the CDR3. DNA for the CDR3: TGTGCCAGCAGTCAAGTCGACAATCAGCGAACCTACGAGCAGTACTTC. This sequence encodes CASSQVDNQRTYEQYF.

CDR3 sequence: CASSPTTGELFF. DNA of the CDR3: TGTGCCAGCAGCCCCACTACCGGGGAGCTGTTTTTT. The J gene is TRBJ2-2, the V gene TRBV7-2; D is uncertain. The CDR3 contains 12 residues. The ends were cut back, 5 bases at V and 5 bases at J, with 6 bases in the middle. Germline CDR1 is SGHTA and CDR2 is FQGNSA.

This clonotype was picked up many times. This chain links TRBV6-5 with TRBJ2-7, with D possibly TRBD1 on 5 matching bases. This CDR3 contains 12 residues. CDR1 is MNHEY and CDR2 is SVGAGI in the germline V gene. V lost 6 bases to trimming and J lost 3 bases, with 9 bases between them. DNA for the CDR3: TGTGCCAGCAGCTACCAGGGCTACGAGCAGTACTTC. Its translation is CASSYQGYEQYF.

This chain links TRBV27 with TRBJ2-3, with D possibly being TRBD1 (5 bases). V lost 5 bases and J lost 3, with 9 bases in between. CDR3 size: 13 residues. Germline V gene sequence: CDR1 MNHEY, CDR2 SMNVEV (reference sequence). CDR3 sequence reads: CASSQRQTDTQYF. The CDR3, as DNA: TGTGCCAGCAGTCAACGACAGACAGATACGCAGTATTTT.

This clonotype showed up many times. The chain has TRBV7-9 and TRBJ2-5, with 10 bases that match TRBD1. Losses at the gene ends were 6 bases for V and 2 bases for J; bases not matched to a gene: 9. The CDR3 covers 16 residues. Per the germline V gene, CDR1 is SEHNR and CDR2 is FQNEAQ (reference sequence). Here the CDR3 DNA reads TGTGCCAGCAGGAGAGATCCGGGACAGGGGCAAGAGACCCAGTACTTC. This encodes CASRRDPGQGQETQYF.

This clonotype was seen a few times. This rearrangement joins TRBV27 to TRBJ2-7; 8 positions match TRBD2. The CDR3 extends over 16 amino acids. Germline values: CDR1 MNHEY, CDR2 SMNVEV (reference sequence). The junction had 9 bases not matched to a gene; V was cut back by 0 bases and J by 5 bases. DNA for the CDR3: TGTGCCAGCAGTTTATCCTGGAGGACTAGCTTCGACGAGCAGTACTTC. Residues: CASSLSWRTSFDEQYF.

On this clonotype itself: This may be a read error: a much more frequent sequence differs by one nucleotide. The rearrangement joins TRBV20-1 to TRBJ2-7; 7 bases align to TRBD2. Per germline, CDR1 DFQATT and CDR2 SNEGSKA (reference sequence). The length of the CDR3 is 13 residues. This chain's CDR3 is CSASPSGTYGQYF. The CDR3 nucleotides read TGCAGTGCTAGTCCTAGCGGAACCTACGGGCAGTACTTC.

The chain has TRBV24-1 and TRBJ2-2, with 8 bases lining up with TRBD1. CDR1 KGHDR and CDR2 SFDVKD come from the germline V gene. The V and J ends lost 2 bases and 5 bases, in that order; junction bases with no gene match: 12. The CDR3 is made up of 18 amino acids. The CDR3 here is CATSDSKGQGALTGELFF. In DNA, the CDR3 is TGTGCCACCAGTGATTCAAAGGGGCAGGGGGCTTTAACCGGGGAGCTGTTTTTT.

As regards this clonotype: Germline and junction disagree at one end, which may indicate a read error. This chain links TRBV27 with TRBJ2-2; 9 bases agree with TRBD1. The CDR3 contains 14 residues. Germline loops: CDR1 MNHEY, CDR2 SMNVEV (reference sequence). The CDR3 spells CASSWTGEAGELLF. The CDR3 DNA sequence: TGTGCCAGCAGTTGGACAGGGGAGGCCGGGGAGCTGCTTTTT.

A word on this clonotype: Mismatch with germline at one junction end may stem from a read error. This chain uses TRBV19 with TRBJ2-2; TRBD2 is a possible D gene (6 bases). The CDR3 is 15 residues long. Germline V gene data show CDR1 as LNHDA and CDR2 as SQIVND (reference sequence). The CDR3 nucleotides are TGTGCCAGTATGTCGAGGCAGGGAGGCACCGGGCAGCTGTTTTTT. It codes for CASMSRQGGTGQLFF.

This clonotype was seen a handful of times. The chain recombines TRBV20-1 with TRBJ2-7; maybe TRBD2 (5 bases). V lost 0 bases, J lost 2 bases, and 23 bases lay in between. Germline V gene data show CDR1 as DFQATT and CDR2 as SNEGSKA (reference sequence). The CDR3 is 18 amino acids. Here the CDR3 reads CSARDGVGSRDAPYEQYF. CDR3 nucleotide sequence: TGCAGTGCTAGAGATGGGGTGGGTAGTCGGGATGCCCCCTACGAGCAGTACTTC.

This clonotype was seen only a few times. V and J are TRBV7-9 and TRBJ2-5, with D tentatively TRBD1 or TRBD2 (6 bases each). This CDR3 has 12 residues. Between the trimmed V and J ends, which lost 6 bases and 5 bases, there was a span of 10 bases. CDR1 is SEHNR, CDR2 FQNEAQ, per germline (reference sequence). DNA of the CDR3: TGTGCCAGCAGGCGGGACAAGGAGACCCAGTACTTC. As protein: CASRRDKETQYF.

This clonotype was seen a few times. The CDR3 is CASSSGGYGYTF. CDR3 bases: TGTGCCAGCAGTTCCGGTGGTTATGGCTACACCTTC. The genes are TRBV6-2 or TRBV6-3 and TRBJ1-2; no firm D call. This CDR3 contains 12 residues. Trimming left V 4 bases short and J 5 bases short, with 8 bases between. Germline values: CDR1 MNHEY, CDR2 SVGEGT.

The chain carries TRBV12-5 and TRBJ2-5; possible D gene TRBD1, 6 bases. Trimming stripped 5 bases from V and 0 bases from J, with 16 bases between. The CDR3 is 16 residues long. Germline lookup yields CDR1 LGHNT and CDR2 FRNRAP. In nucleotides, the CDR3 is TGTGCTAGTGGTGATGGGGGCCGCCTGTACCAAGAGACCCAGTACTTC. This sequence encodes CASGDGGRLYQETQYF.

In regard to this clonotype: A read error may produce the germline difference seen at one junction end. The J gene is TRBJ1-5, the V gene TRBV5-1; D is possibly TRBD1 (5 bases). The CDR3 extends over 13 amino acids. In germline, CDR1 is SGHRS, CDR2 YFSETQ. CDR3 in amino acids: CASSLEGNQPPHF. The CDR3 region has the DNA TGCGCCAGCAGCTTGGAGGGGAACCAGCCCCCGCATTTT.

Only a few counts were recorded for this clonotype. This rearrangement joins TRBV6-6 to TRBJ2-3; D might be TRBD2 (5 bases). Germline CDR1 MNHNY, CDR2 SVGAGI (reference sequence). The germline V and J ends were trimmed by 6 bases and 3 bases, with 13 bases remaining between them. This CDR3 has 14 amino acids. Written as DNA, the CDR3 is TGTGCCAGCAGCTCCGGTCCGGGAACAGATACGCAGTATTTT. Amino acid sequence: CASSSGPGTDTQYF.

V usage is TRBV5-6 and J usage is TRBJ2-7; D ambiguous. Trimming shortened V by 1 base and J by 6 bases, and 14 bases separated the two germline ends. Germline CDR1 and CDR2: SGHDT and YYEEEE. This CDR3 comprises 14 residues. Written as DNA, the CDR3 is TGTGCCAGCAGCTTGAGTCGAGTAGTGGGCGAGCAGTACTTC. Its translation is CASSLSRVVGEQYF.